This T cell receptor (beta chain) was profiled in a study of immune reconstitution after stem cell transplant in scleroderma. With 2 bases removed from V and 3 bases from J, the gap between germline ends came to 12 bases. This CDR3 contains 15 residues. From germline, CDR1 is SGHRS and CDR2 YFSETQ. One entry per CDR3 protein, called by TCRdb with MiXCR from the RT-PCR reads. Of 2,000 to 3,000 distinct CDR3 sequences in the sample, approximately 6.4% are singletons; the top ten hold 23%. This clonotype occurred once. This sequence was found in a female donor with systemic sclerosis. The sample was collected before or after autologous hematopoietic stem cell transplantation (not recorded which). This rearrangement joins TRBV5-1 to TRBJ2-1; TRBD1 or TRBD2 may be the D gene (5 bases each). The CDR3 reads CASSFEGILYNEQFF. Here the CDR3 DNA reads TGCGCCAGCAGCTTTGAGGGGATACTCTACAATGAGCAGTTCTTC.